Detailed here is one TCR beta chain. This sample is part of a study of T cell changes during pregnancy in multiple sclerosis. Repertoires were generated with immunoSEQ multiplex PCR, while TCRdb's copy carries only in-frame clones and drops some. The sample lists about 49,000 clones; over 90% were seen once. Source: peripheral blood, taken after pregnancy. This receptor was taken from a female donor with multiple sclerosis, enrolled in a pregnancy study.

Here the CDR3 reads CASSEHRGPNQPQHF. The CDR3 nucleotides read TGTGCCAGCAGTGAACACAGGGGGCCCAATCAGCCCCAGCATTTT. The V and J genes are TRBV6-1 and TRBJ1-5, with 9 bases aligning to TRBD1. Germline values: CDR1 MNHNS, CDR2 SASEGT. V was clipped by 2 bases and J by 3 bases; unmatched bases: 2. This CDR3 comprises 15 residues.